The source of this TCR beta chain is a study of blood T cells in healthy people across ages. Study observations and caveats: As age increased, TCR beta diversity per million T cells fell in a roughly linear fashion.

The sample, roughly 9.1 milliliters of peripheral blood, was drawn from each donor. Extraction yielded at least 5 micrograms of total RNA per sample. As concerns this clonotype: What it recognizes is unknown.

With a J-beta primer mix and a sample-barcoded 5' primer, a second PCR ran about 7 to 12 cycles. All samples yielded 3 million or more CDR3-containing paired-end reads. TCRdb passed the 5' RACE reads through MiXCR, listing each CDR3 protein once. The table records a few hundred thousand distinct CDR3 sequences, 45% to 65% of them present only once. CDR1 MDHEN and CDR2 SYDVKM come from the germline V gene. There are 14 residues in the CDR3. V lost 5 bases, J lost 2 bases, and 13 bases lay in between. The sample comprised blood. The V gene is TRBV28, the J gene TRBJ2-7, with a tentative D call TRBD1 (6 bases). The TCR comes from a man aged 60 to 75 in good health. This chain's CDR3 is CASSPGAGPYEQYF. The DNA of the CDR3 is TGTGCCAGCAGTCCAGGGGCAGGGCCCTACGAGCAGTACTTC.